This entry lists 15 T cell receptor beta chains sequenced from one sample in a study of siplizumab effects on memory and regulatory T cells. Here immunoSEQ multiplex PCR was the method, and the copy in TCRdb shows in-frame clones only, minus some. The sample records more than 95,000 clones, approximately 94% being singletons. The sample consisted of non-Treg CD4+ T cells sorted from blood. Receptor source: a human donor in good health.

Notes on this clone: Other DNA sequences within the sample encode an identical CDR3. The chain employs TRBV6-5 and TRBJ1-1, with 7 bases lining up with TRBD1. J was trimmed by 2 bases and V by 8 bases; bases with no gene match: 5. CDR3 length: 13 amino acids. From germline, CDR1 is MNHEY and CDR2 SVGAGI. The DNA of the CDR3 is TGTGCCAGCTCACGACAGGGAAACACTGAAGCTTTCTTT. It translates to CASSRQGNTEAFF.

The rearrangement joins TRBV19 to TRBJ1-5, with unresolved D. The germline CDR1 and CDR2 sequences are LNHDA and SQIVND (reference sequence). The CDR3 runs 14 residues. V shed 3 bases and J shed 11 bases, with 17 bases lying between them. CDR3 loop: CASSMEPLPGAQHF. CDR3 bases: TGTGCCAGTAGTATGGAGCCCCTCCCAGGCGCCCAGCATTTT. Variable domain in full (rest from reference TRBV19 and TRBJ1-5): DGGITQSPKYLFRKEGQNVTLSCEQNLNHDAMYWYRQDPGQGLRLIYYSQIVNDFQKGDIAEGYSVSREKKESFPLTVTSAQKNPTAFYLCASSMEPLPGAQHFGDGTRLSIL.

The gene calls are TRBV7-9 and TRBJ1-5, with TRBD1 matching 10 bases. V lost 3 bases, J lost 3 bases, and 8 bases stayed unmatched. This CDR3 is built from 17 residues. The germline gives CDR1 SEHNR, CDR2 FQNEAQ (reference sequence). CDR3 sequence reads: CASSFGQGGWLNQPQHF. CDR3 bases: TGTGCCAGCAGCTTCGGACAGGGGGGATGGCTCAATCAGCCCCAGCATTTT.

The gene calls are TRBV6-5 and TRBJ2-2; D call uncertain. Germline CDR1 and CDR2: MNHEY and SVGAGI. Trimming cost V 9 bases and J 7 bases, with 15 bases left between them. The CDR3 sequence is 13 residues long. The CDR3 reads CASNNPGRGELFF. The CDR3 DNA sequence: TGTGCCAGTAACAACCCCGGGCGCGGGGAGCTGTTTTTT.

The chain employs TRBV18 and TRBJ2-2; D may be TRBD1 or TRBD2 (6 bases each). This CDR3 has 17 residues. Trimming took off 3 bases at V and 5 bases at J, with 19 bases between the two ends. Per the germline V gene, CDR1 is KGHSH and CDR2 is LQKENI. The CDR3 spells CASSPQEGGLVTGELFF. The CDR3 region has the DNA TGTGCCAGCTCACCCCAGGAAGGGGGGTTGGTGACCGGGGAGCTGTTTTTT.

The rearrangement links TRBV13 to TRBJ2-7, with D possibly being TRBD1 or TRBD2 (7 bases each). The V end was cut by 11 bases, the J end by 0 bases, with 17 bases between. Germline loops: CDR1 PRHDT, CDR2 FYEKMQ (reference sequence). This CDR3 contains 14 residues. The CDR3 protein is CAPRGGGRSYEQYF. For the CDR3, the DNA is TGTGCCCCCAGGGGGGGCGGACGCTCCTACGAGCAGTACTTC. Using reference TRBV13 and TRBJ2-7 for the parts outside the CDR3, the full variable domain is AAGVIQSPRHLIKEKRETATLKCYPIPRHDTVYWYQQGPGQDPQFLISFYEKMQSDKGSIPDRFSAQQFSDYHSELNMSSLELGDSALYFCAPRGGGRSYEQYFGPGTRLTVT.

The chain carries TRBV4-1 and TRBJ2-7, with TRBD1 matching 9 bases. This CDR3 is built from 16 residues. Trimming cost V 6 bases and J 6 bases; bases outside gene matches: 15. Germline V gene sequence: CDR1 MGHRA, CDR2 YSYEKL. CDR3 in amino acids: CASSRGRGQGNSEQYF. The CDR3, as DNA: TGCGCCAGCAGTCGAGGGAGAGGACAGGGGAATTCCGAGCAGTACTTC.

V is TRBV9 and J is TRBJ2-5, with no clear D. The germline V and J ends were trimmed by 0 bases and 2 bases, with 8 bases remaining between them. CDR3 length: 14 residues. Germline CDR1 SGDLS, CDR2 YYNGEE. Here the CDR3 DNA reads TGTGCCAGCAGCGTAGCAGTAGGTCAAGAGACCCAGTACTTC. Translated: CASSVAVGQETQYF.

V usage is TRBV15 and J usage is TRBJ1-2; TRBD1 matches at 8 bases. Trimming took 0 bases from V and 3 from J; bases not matched to a gene: 9. Germline V gene lookup returns CDR1 LNHNV and CDR2 YYDKDF (reference sequence). The length of the CDR3 is 17 residues. In nucleotides, the CDR3 is TGTGCCACCAGCAGAGATCAATGGACAGGGCTAGACTATGGCTACACCTTC. It translates to CATSRDQWTGLDYGYTF.

V is TRBV4-1 and J is TRBJ2-6; D not resolved. Trimming took 1 base from V and 0 from J, leaving 13 bases between them. The CDR3 sequence is 18 residues long. Germline V gene lookup returns CDR1 MGHRA and CDR2 YSYEKL. CDR3 amino acids: CASSQGAGPPSGANVLTF. CDR3 in DNA: TGCGCCAGCAGCCAAGGGGCAGGACCCCCCTCTGGGGCCAACGTCCTGACTTTC.

The V gene is TRBV19, the J gene TRBJ2-7; TRBD2 matches at 13 bases. This CDR3 contains 15 residues. Germline-derived CDR1 and CDR2 are LNHDA and SQIVND (reference sequence). Germline trimming cut 4 bases from V and 4 bases from J; bases unmatched to any gene: 4. The CDR3 DNA reads TGTGCCAGTAGTACCGGGACTAGCGGGGCGTACGAGCAGTACTTC. It translates to CASSTGTSGAYEQYF.

The rearrangement links TRBV5-1 to TRBJ2-7; D is undetermined. The V and J ends lost 4 bases and 2 bases respectively, with 13 bases between them. Germline CDR1 reads SGHRS; CDR2 reads YFSETQ. CDR3 length: 14 residues. CDR3 amino acids: CASSSLSGAYEQYF. In DNA, the CDR3 is TGCGCCAGCAGCAGTCTTTCAGGAGCCTACGAGCAGTACTTC.

The V gene is TRBV10-3, the J gene TRBJ2-1; D remains ambiguous. CDR3 length equals 16 residues. Between the trimmed V and J ends, which lost 5 bases and 7 bases, there was a span of 21 bases. Per germline, CDR1 ENHRY and CDR2 SYGVKD. This CDR3 reads CAISISSGTTNNEQFF. DNA of the CDR3: TGTGCCATCAGTATATCTTCGGGCACCACCAATAATGAGCAGTTCTTC.

The rearrangement links TRBV19 to TRBJ2-3; no definite D call. Deletions cut 3 bases from V and 3 bases from J, with 10 bases between. CDR1 and CDR2 from the germline V gene are LNHDA and SQIVND (reference sequence). The CDR3 spans 14 residues. The CDR3 nucleotides are TGTGCCAGTAGTATTGTAATTGGTACAGATACGCAGTATTTT. Translated, it gives CASSIVIGTDTQYF.

The rearrangement joins TRBV10-2 to TRBJ2-7, with 7 bases fitting TRBD1. The CDR3 sequence is 15 residues long. V shed 8 bases, J shed 3 bases, and the junction held 13 bases outside the gene matches. CDR1 is WSHSY, CDR2 SAAADI, per germline. CDR3 bases: TGCGCCAGCTCTGGCCCCGGACAGGAGTACTACGAGCAGTACTTC. Its protein is CASSGPGQEYYEQYF.